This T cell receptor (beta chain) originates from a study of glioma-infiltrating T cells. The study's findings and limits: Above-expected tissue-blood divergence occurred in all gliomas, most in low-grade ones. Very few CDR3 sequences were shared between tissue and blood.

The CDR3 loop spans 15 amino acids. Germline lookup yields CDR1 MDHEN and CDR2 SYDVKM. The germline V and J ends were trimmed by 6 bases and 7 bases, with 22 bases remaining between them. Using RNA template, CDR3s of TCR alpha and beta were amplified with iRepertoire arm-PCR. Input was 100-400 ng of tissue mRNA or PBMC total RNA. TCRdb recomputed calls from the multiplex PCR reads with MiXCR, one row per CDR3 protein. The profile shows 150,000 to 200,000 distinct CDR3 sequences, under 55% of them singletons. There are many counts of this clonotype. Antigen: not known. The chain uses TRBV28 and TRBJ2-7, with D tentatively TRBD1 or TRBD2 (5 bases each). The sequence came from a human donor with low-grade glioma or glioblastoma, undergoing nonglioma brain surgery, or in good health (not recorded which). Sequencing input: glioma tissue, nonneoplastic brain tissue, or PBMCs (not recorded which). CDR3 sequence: CASRGTGTRSTEQYF. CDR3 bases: TGTGCCAGCAGGGGGACCGGGACGCGCTCTACGGAGCAGTACTTC.